The following is a TCR beta chain sequence with its context. The antigen is undetermined. For TCRbeta, the library was prepared with unique molecular identifiers. TCRdb re-derived calls from the PCR reads in MiXCR, one entry per CDR3 protein. The top ten clones hold 30% to 40% of a sample with approximately 500,000 distinct CDR3 sequences, more than 20% of them seen once. This specimen comes from a study of T-cell reconstitution after alpha-beta-depleted transplantation in children. Broader study findings: The origin of alpha-beta T cells about two months after transplant was reportedly several hundred expanded graft clones. T-cell counts and diversity at one year following transplant were attributed mainly to newly produced T cells.

V was cut by 0 bases and J by 6 bases, with 12 bases left in between. The CDR3 contains 15 residues. Looked up from germline, CDR1 is SGHRS and CDR2 is YFSETQ. The source is a boy in the first two years of life with Wiskott-Aldrich syndrome, due to receive a stem cell transplant. Specimen: PBMCs, collected before TCRalphabeta/CD19-depleted stem cell transplant. This rearrangement joins TRBV5-1 to TRBJ1-4; D remains unclear. Written as DNA, the CDR3 is TGCGCCAGCAGCTTGGGATGGCAGGCGGATGAAAAACTGTTTTTT. Encoded protein: CASSLGWQADEKLFF. Variable domain in full (rest from reference TRBV5-1 and TRBJ1-4): KAGVTQTPRYLIKTRGQQVTLSCSPISGHRSVSWYQQTPGQGLQFLFEYFSETQRNKGNFPGRFSGRQFSNSRSEMNVSTLELGDSALYLCASSLGWQADEKLFFGSGTQLSVL.